The sequence of this TCR beta chain was determined in a study of CD8+ T cells in alopecia areata. Study at large: Treated patients' severity was scored by percentage of affected scalp area. Regarding the study as a whole: Whereas mice showed it more clearly, TCR sharing across patients was murkier, possibly because of HLA. Among the top 100, expanded CD8+ clones were significantly decreased by tofacitinib, as was scalp clonality.

Sample treatment: oral pan-JAK inhibitor, 5-10 mg twice daily. The CDR3 has 15 amino acids. Per the germline V gene, CDR1 is MNHEY and CDR2 is SVGAGI. V shed 8 bases and J shed 1 base, with 17 bases lying between them. As concerns this clone: Its cognate antigen is unknown.

Sequencing relied on a cDNA template that was reverse transcribed from extracted RNA. Sequenced by immunoSEQ multiplex PCR; TCRdb stores in-frame clones only, minus some. Of some 190,000 clones in the sample, roughly 66% were seen once. The sample in question was CD4+ T cells sorted from blood, obtained at week 24, from a patient treated with tofacitinib. The TCR comes from a human donor with alopecia areata. The V and J genes are TRBV6-5 and TRBJ2-5; D is unclear. The CDR3 is CASSRVGHAQETQYF. The CDR3 nucleotides are TGTGCCAGCTCTCGGGTTGGGCATGCCCAAGAGACCCAGTACTTC.